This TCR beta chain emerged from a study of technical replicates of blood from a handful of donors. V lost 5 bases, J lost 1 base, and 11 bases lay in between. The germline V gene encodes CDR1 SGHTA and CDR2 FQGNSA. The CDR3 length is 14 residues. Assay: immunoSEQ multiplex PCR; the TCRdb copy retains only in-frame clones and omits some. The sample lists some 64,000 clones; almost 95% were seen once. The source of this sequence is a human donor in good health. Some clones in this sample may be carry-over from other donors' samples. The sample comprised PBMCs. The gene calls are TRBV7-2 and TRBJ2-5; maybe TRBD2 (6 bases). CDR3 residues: CASSDRDSQETQYF. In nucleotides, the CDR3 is TGTGCCAGCAGCGACCGGGACTCCCAAGAGACCCAGTACTTC.